The next 13 T cell receptor beta chains were all read from a single sample in a study of blood T cell repertoires in COVID-19 (dated by TCRdb to the early 2020s). Library preparation employed the immunoSEQ multiplex PCR assay. The clones in this table, taken by TCRdb from immuneACCESS, are in-frame only. Not every clone is retained; where verified, under half of the shortfall comes from an unresolved V gene, and the cause of the rest is unknown. Present in this sample are 220,000 or so clones, around 90% of which were seen just once. The leading ten clones occupy about 6.3% of the sample. Sequencing input: peripheral blood. The receptors come from a man aged 55 to 70 who had recovered from COVID-19.

The V gene is TRBV18, the J gene TRBJ1-2; D perhaps matches TRBD1 (5 bases). V lost 4 bases and J lost 2, with 20 bases in between. The V gene's germline CDR1 is KGHSH and CDR2 LQKENI. The CDR3 has 17 amino acids. The CDR3 region has the DNA TGTGCCAGCTCACTTTCCGTGAGGGACGGACTAAACTATGGCTACACCTTC. Translating it yields CASSLSVRDGLNYGYTF.

The chain links TRBV5-1 to TRBJ2-3; D unclear. Germline CDR1 SGHRS, CDR2 YFSETQ. The V end lost 0 bases, the J end lost 2 bases, and 10 bases lay between the germline ends. CDR3 length equals 15 residues. For the CDR3, the DNA is TGCGCCAGCAGCTTGGTGGTCCAGATCACAGATACGCAGTATTTT. This gives the protein CASSLVVQITDTQYF. The full variable domain, rest sourced from reference TRBV5-1 and TRBJ2-3, is KAGVTQTPRYLIKTRGQQVTLSCSPISGHRSVSWYQQTPGQGLQFLFEYFSETQRNKGNFPGRFSGRQFSNSRSEMNVSTLELGDSALYLCASSLVVQITDTQYFGPGTRLTVL.

The chain carries TRBV6-5 and TRBJ2-3, with 7 bases aligning to TRBD2. The CDR3 length is 12 residues. V shed 0 bases, J shed 9 bases, and the junction held 0 bases outside the gene matches. In germline, CDR1 is MNHEY, CDR2 SVGAGI. This CDR3 reads CASSYSGGTQYF. The DNA for the CDR3 is TGTGCCAGCAGTTACTCGGGGGGGACGCAGTATTTT.

V is TRBV11-1 and J is TRBJ1-2; TRBD1 might be the D (6 bases). Trimming removed 4 bases from V and 8 bases from J, with 11 bases in between. This CDR3 comprises 12 residues. Germline values: CDR1 SGHAT, CDR2 FQDESV (reference sequence). This CDR3 is CASSSDSRGYTF. The CDR3, as DNA: TGTGCCAGCAGCTCGGACAGCCGGGGCTACACCTTC.

V usage is TRBV19 and J usage is TRBJ2-7; D ambiguous. This CDR3 has 14 amino acids. Germline V gene data show CDR1 as LNHDA and CDR2 as SQIVND (reference sequence). Trimming stripped 2 bases from V and 0 bases from J, with 8 bases between. The CDR3 protein is CASSISASSYEQYF. In nucleotides, the CDR3 is TGTGCCAGTAGTATAAGCGCCAGCTCCTACGAGCAGTACTTC. The full variable domain, rest sourced from reference TRBV19 and TRBJ2-7, is DGGITQSPKYLFRKEGQNVTLSCEQNLNHDAMYWYRQDPGQGLRLIYYSQIVNDFQKGDIAEGYSVSREKKESFPLTVTSAQKNPTAFYLCASSISASSYEQYFGPGTRLTVT.

V gene TRBV5-1 combines with J gene TRBJ1-2; D remains unclear. Germline CDR1 is SGHRS and CDR2 is YFSETQ. CDR3 length equals 15 residues. The V gene lost 0 bases and the J gene lost 0 bases, with 9 bases spanning the gap. DNA for the CDR3: TGCGCCAGCAGCTTGGGAGGCAGAGCTAACTATGGCTACACCTTC. Translating it yields CASSLGGRANYGYTF.

V and J are TRBV3-1 (or the pseudogene TRBV3-2) and TRBJ2-3; D gene ambiguous. V was pared by 3 bases and J by 4 bases, with 8 bases between. Germline-derived CDR1 and CDR2 are LGHDT and YNNKEL (reference sequence). The CDR3 totals 13 residues. CDR3 bases: TGTGCCAGCAGCCATTTTCTAGCAGATACGCAGTATTTT. It translates to CASSHFLADTQYF.

J is TRBJ1-2 and V is TRBV5-6; no definite D call. CDR1 is SGHDT and CDR2 is YYEEEE in the germline V gene. The V end was cut by 4 bases, the J end by 2 bases, with 9 bases between. The CDR3 sequence is 13 residues long. CDR3 in amino acids: CASSPFGNYGYTF. For the CDR3, the DNA is TGTGCCAGCAGCCCCTTCGGGAACTATGGCTACACCTTC.

V and J are TRBV7-7 and TRBJ2-5; D is undetermined. With 5 bases removed from V and 1 base from J, the gap between germline ends came to 14 bases. CDR3 size: 15 residues. Germline V gives CDR1 SSHAT, CDR2 FNYEAQ (reference sequence). The CDR3 DNA reads as TGTGCCAGCAGCGCATACACCGGGTCCCAAGAGACCCAGTACTTC. It specifies CASSAYTGSQETQYF. The complete variable domain, with remaining parts taken from reference TRBV7-7 and TRBJ2-5, reads GAGVSQSPRYKVTKRGQDVTLRCDPISSHATLYWYQQALGQGPEFLTYFNYEAQPDKSGLPSDRFSAERPEGSISTLTIQRTEQRDSAMYRCASSAYTGSQETQYFGPGTRLLVL.

This clone was seen only once. The chain uses TRBV2 and TRBJ1-2; D uncertain. The germline CDR1 and CDR2 sequences are SNHLY and FYNNEI. V lost 7 bases and J 8 bases, leaving 20 bases between the germline ends. CDR3 length: 14 residues. The DNA for the CDR3 is TGTGCCAGCACCGAGCGGGGAGCTATGCAAGGCTACACCTTC. Translated, it gives CASTERGAMQGYTF.

The V and J genes are TRBV24-1 and TRBJ1-5; maybe TRBD1 (5 bases). In germline, CDR1 is KGHDR, CDR2 SFDVKD. This CDR3 region has 14 residues. The V and J ends lost 3 bases and 4 bases respectively, with 9 bases between them. The CDR3 nucleotides are TGTGCCACCAGTGATGGACAAGCTAATCAGCCCCAGCATTTT. This gives the protein CATSDGQANQPQHF.

The V gene is TRBV28, the J gene TRBJ2-1; D is unresolved. The CDR3 spans 14 residues. The V gene lost 1 base and the J gene lost 9 bases, with 13 bases spanning the gap. Looked up from germline, CDR1 is MDHEN and CDR2 is SYDVKM. The CDR3 is CASSLSRRSAEQFF. The CDR3 nucleotides are TGTGCCAGCAGTTTATCGCGCAGGTCCGCTGAGCAGTTCTTC. Based on the CDR3 plus reference TRBV28 and TRBJ2-1, the full variable domain is DVKVTQSSRYLVKRTGEKVFLECVQDMDHENMFWYRQDPGLGLRLIYFSYDVKMKEKGDIPEGYSVSREKKERFSLILESASTNQTSMYLCASSLSRRSAEQFFGPGTRLTVL.

V gene TRBV10-3 combines with J gene TRBJ1-5, with no clear D. This CDR3 is built from 13 residues. CDR1 ENHRY and CDR2 SYGVKD come from the germline V gene. Trimming cost V 5 bases and J 6 bases, with 11 bases left between them. This CDR3 reads CAISREVGQPQHF. CDR3 coding DNA: TGTGCCATCAGTAGGGAGGTCGGTCAGCCCCAGCATTTT.